This is a list of T cell receptor beta chains from one sample in a study of cytomegalovirus exposure and HLA in healthy donors. The table came from immunoSEQ multiplex PCR; TCRdb's copy has only in-frame clones and leaves some out. The sample consists of some 100,000 clones, roughly four fifths of them appearing once. Sequenced: PBMCs. All receptors derive from a male donor in good health and CMV-seropositive. Each CDR3 is given with its conserved first and last residue. D genes are given only for firm matches. Some rows have no size entry. The others give once, few or many, or a class for an expanded clone.

D: TRBD1
size: .
V: TRBV28
J: TRBJ1-4
DNA: TGTGCCAGCAGCCCGGGACAGGGGGGTGCGTTGAATGAAAAACTGTTTTTT
CDR3: CASSPGQGGALNEKLFF

D: .
size: .
V: TRBV7-2
J: TRBJ2-5
DNA: TGTGCCAGCAGCTTACGGGGTGAGACCCAGTACTTC
CDR3: CASSLRGETQYF

D: .
size: .
V: TRBV7-9
J: TRBJ2-1
DNA: TGTGCCAGCAGCGTACCCGGGACTGCCTACAATGAGCAGTTCTTC
CDR3: CASSVPGTAYNEQFF

D: .
size: .
V: TRBV10-1
J: TRBJ2-2
DNA: TGCGCCAGCAGTGAGTCGGGCTGTTCCGGGGAGCTGTTTTTT
CDR3: CASSESGCSGELFF

D: .
size: .
V: TRBV6-4
J: TRBJ2-5
DNA: TGTGCCAGCAGTGACTCCCTAGGCGAGACCCAGTACTTC
CDR3: CASSDSLGETQYF

D: .
size: few
V: TRBV2
J: TRBJ2-3
DNA: TGTGCCAGCAGTGCCGACTCCAATACGCAGTATTTT
CDR3: CASSADSNTQYF

D: .
size: .
V: TRBV7-6
J: TRBJ1-1
DNA: TGTGCCAGCAGTGACGAGGGGGGGCCGAACACTGAAGCTTTCTTT
CDR3: CASSDEGGPNTEAFF

D: TRBD1
size: .
V: TRBV11-3
J: TRBJ2-2
DNA: TGTGCCAGCAGCTTAGATAGACAGGGCGGCACCGGGGAGCTGTTTTTT
CDR3: CASSLDRQGGTGELFF

D: .
size: .
V: TRBV19
J: TRBJ1-5
DNA: TGTGCCAGTAGGCTCGGGGGGGGCAATCAGCCCCAGCATTTT
CDR3: CASRLGGGNQPQHF

D: .
size: .
V: TRBV5-6
J: TRBJ2-5
DNA: TGTGCCAGCAGCTTGGACCCGAGGAGGGGAGAGACCCAGTACTTC
CDR3: CASSLDPRRGETQYF

D: TRBD1
size: once
V: TRBV10-3
J: TRBJ1-2
DNA: TGTGCCATCAGTGAGTCGACGGGGACAGGCGAGGGCTACACCTTC
CDR3: CAISESTGTGEGYTF

D: .
size: once
V: TRBV10-3
J: TRBJ1-2
DNA: TGTGCCATCAGTGAGTCACTCTATGGCTACACCTTC
CDR3: CAISESLYGYTF

D: .
size: .
V: TRBV2
J: TRBJ2-5
DNA: TGTGCCAGCAGCGGCACAGGGCGAGAGACCCAGTACTTC
CDR3: CASSGTGRETQYF